A single sample gave rise to the 21 T cell receptor beta chains below, sequenced in a study of control samples from healthy donors and cancer patients. Here immunoSEQ multiplex PCR was the method, and the copy in TCRdb shows in-frame clones only, minus some. This sample yields about 140,000 clones, of which roughly 92% are seen a single time; approximately 10% belongs to the top ten. Sequencing input: blood. These TCRs come from a man aged 30 to 39 in good health.

This chain links TRBV24-1 with TRBJ2-7, with 9 nucleotides matching TRBD1. The CDR3 contains 15 residues. Germline V lookup: CDR1 KGHDR, CDR2 SFDVKD. With V trimmed by 2 bases and J by 7 bases, 8 bases remained unmatched. CDR3 protein: CATSDSLGQGEEQYF. The CDR3 DNA is TGTGCCACCAGTGATTCCCTGGGACAGGGAGAAGAGCAGTACTTC.

The J gene is TRBJ2-1, the V gene TRBV19; 8 bases fit TRBD2. Germline loops: CDR1 LNHDA, CDR2 SQIVND (reference sequence). CDR3 length: 16 residues. After removal of 4 bases from V and 8 bases from J, the junction contained 13 bases not matched to a gene. The CDR3 DNA is TGTGCCAGTAGTAACCAAGCGGGAGTGAGTTTAGATGAGCAGTTCTTC. As protein: CASSNQAGVSLDEQFF.

This chain uses TRBV24-1 with TRBJ1-2, with D unresolved. V was cut by 3 bases and J by 8 bases, with 9 bases left in between. Germline V gives CDR1 KGHDR, CDR2 SFDVKD. The CDR3 is 12 amino acids. CDR3 sequence (DNA): TGTGCCACCAGTGATGGACCGATGGGCTACACCTTC. Residues: CATSDGPMGYTF.

The V and J genes are TRBV5-5 and TRBJ2-3; D is unclear. Germline V gene sequence: CDR1 SGHKS, CDR2 YYEKEE (reference sequence). The CDR3 is made up of 14 amino acids. The germline V and J ends were trimmed by 2 bases and 0 bases, with 7 bases remaining between them. CDR3 residues: CASSLPPSTDTQYF. DNA of the CDR3: TGTGCCAGCAGCTTACCTCCTAGCACAGATACGCAGTATTTT. The entire variable domain, with the rest obtained from reference TRBV5-5 and TRBJ2-3, is as follows: DAGVTQSPTHLIKTRGQQVTLRCSPISGHKSVSWYQQVLGQGPQFIFQYYEKEERGRGNFPDRFSARQFPNYSSELNVNALLLGDSALYLCASSLPPSTDTQYFGPGTRLTVL.

CDR3 protein: CASSLFYRQGQETQYF. The CDR3 DNA reads TGTGCCAGCAGCTTGTTTTACCGCCAGGGCCAAGAGACCCAGTACTTC. The chain recombines TRBV5-4 with TRBJ2-5; tentatively, D is TRBD1 (5 bases). V gave up 1 base and J gave up 1 base, with 14 bases separating them. The CDR3 sequence is 16 residues long. From germline, CDR1 is SGHNT and CDR2 YYREEE (reference sequence).

The chain carries TRBV30 and TRBJ2-1, with D possibly matching TRBD2 (6 bases). Germline V gene lookup returns CDR1 GTSNPN and CDR2 SVGIG (reference sequence). CDR3 length: 15 amino acids. V gave up 4 bases and J gave up 1 base, with 14 bases separating them. Here the CDR3 DNA reads TGTGCCTGGACCCGGGGACTCCAATCCTACAATGAGCAGTTCTTC. It specifies CAWTRGLQSYNEQFF.

The V gene is TRBV5-1, the J gene TRBJ2-2; tentative D call: TRBD2 (6 bases). The CDR3 is 15 residues long. V lost 4 bases and J 6 bases, leaving 16 bases between the germline ends. Germline V CDR1 and CDR2: SGHRS, YFSETQ. CDR3 coding DNA: TGCGCCAGCAGCCCCGGGCGGGAAAGCGCCGGGGAGCTGTTTTTT. Protein sequence: CASSPGRESAGELFF.

The chain carries TRBV25-1 and TRBJ2-5; 9 positions agree with TRBD2. CDR3 size: 14 residues. With V trimmed by 3 bases and J by 7 bases, 6 bases remained unmatched. Germline V CDR1 and CDR2: MGHDK, SYGVNS. This chain's CDR3 is CASSESGRRATQYF. Written as DNA, the CDR3 is TGTGCCAGCAGTGAGAGCGGGAGGCGGGCGACCCAGTACTTC.

This clone came up once. V is TRBV27 and J is TRBJ1-1; unclear D gene. Germline CDR1 is MNHEY and CDR2 is SMNVEV (reference sequence). The CDR3 contains 13 residues. V was trimmed by 4 bases and J by 0 bases, leaving 6 bases between them. CDR3 bases: TGTGCCAGCAGTTCAGTTGTGAACACTGAAGCTTTCTTT. Residues: CASSSVVNTEAFF.

The V gene is TRBV7-3, the J gene TRBJ1-6; 7 bases are shared with TRBD1. The CDR3 is made up of 14 amino acids. Per the germline V gene, CDR1 is SGHTA and CDR2 is FQGTGA. The ends lost 5 bases at V and 10 bases at J; junction bases unmatched: 8. The CDR3 region is CASSDGQVNSPLHF. The CDR3 coding sequence is TGTGCCAGCAGCGACGGACAGGTTAACTCACCCCTCCACTTT. Complete variable domain (other parts from reference TRBV7-3 and TRBJ1-6): GAGVSQTPSNKVTEKGKYVELRCDPISGHTALYWYRQSLGQGPEFLIYFQGTGAADDSGLPNDRFFAVRPEGSVSTLKIQRTERGDSAVYLCASSDGQVNSPLHFGNGTRLTVT.

In nucleotides, the CDR3 is TGCGCCAGCAGCCAAGGCTCCTACAATGAGCAGTTCTTC. This codes for CASSQGSYNEQFF. This chain uses TRBV4-1 with TRBJ2-1; D unresolved. V lost 1 base and J 0 bases, leaving 1 base between the germline ends. In germline, CDR1 is MGHRA, CDR2 YSYEKL. The CDR3 runs to 13 residues.

About this clone itself: At one of its ends the junction is not consistent with the germline gene, which may arise from a read error. The V gene is TRBV3-1 (or the pseudogene TRBV3-2), the J gene TRBJ2-5, with D possibly TRBD2 on 5 matching bases. The CDR3 has 12 amino acids. Germline V lookup: CDR1 LGHDT, CDR2 YNNKEL (reference sequence). The CDR3 nucleotides are TGTGCCAGCAGACAAGAGGGAGAGACCCAGTACTTC. The encoded protein is CASRQEGETQYF.

The DNA for the CDR3 is TGTGCCAGCAGCCAGGAAACGGCCACCGCCCATCCTAACTATGGCTACACCTTC. As protein: CASSQETATAHPNYGYTF. The chain is built from TRBV6-2 or TRBV6-3 and TRBJ1-2, with D unclear. The CDR3 loop spans 18 amino acids. Germline V gene sequence: CDR1 MNHEY, CDR2 SVGEGT. Trimming took off 6 bases at V and 0 bases at J, with 23 bases between the two ends.

The chain couples TRBV2 to TRBJ2-2, with no clear D. This CDR3 comprises 13 residues. The V gene lost 6 bases and the J gene lost 2 bases, with 7 bases spanning the gap. Germline values: CDR1 SNHLY, CDR2 FYNNEI. CDR3 in DNA: TGTGCCAGCAGATTAGATAACACCGGGGAGCTGTTTTTT. This sequence encodes CASRLDNTGELFF.

The chain joins TRBV6-5 to TRBJ1-4, with a tentative D call TRBD1 (5 bases). The length of the CDR3 is 15 residues. The germline V gene has CDR1 MNHEY and CDR2 SVGAGI. V lost 2 bases, J lost 6 bases, and 13 bases lay in between. The CDR3 DNA follows: TGTGCCAGCAGTTACCGGGCAGGGAGCCATGAAAAACTGTTTTTT. Encoded protein: CASSYRAGSHEKLFF.

The chain has TRBV7-2 and TRBJ2-7; D is uncertain. Germline V gene data show CDR1 as SGHTA and CDR2 as FQGNSA. The V end lost 2 bases, the J end lost 1 base, and 12 bases lay between the germline ends. The CDR3 totals 15 residues. The CDR3 loop is CASSLRRYRSYEQYF. CDR3 DNA sequence: TGTGCCAGCAGCTTAAGGAGATACAGATCCTACGAGCAGTACTTC.

The chain links TRBV5-1 to TRBJ2-1; D remains ambiguous. CDR1 and CDR2 (germline): SGHRS, YFSETQ. The length of the CDR3 is 13 residues. The V gene lost 0 bases and the J gene lost 6 bases, with 7 bases spanning the gap. CDR3 protein: CASSLGGRNEQFF. DNA of the CDR3: TGCGCCAGCAGCTTGGGCGGACGCAATGAGCAGTTCTTC. The variable domain in full, with the rest retrieved from reference TRBV5-1 and TRBJ2-1, is KAGVTQTPRYLIKTRGQQVTLSCSPISGHRSVSWYQQTPGQGLQFLFEYFSETQRNKGNFPGRFSGRQFSNSRSEMNVSTLELGDSALYLCASSLGGRNEQFFGPGTRLTVL.

The rearrangement links TRBV18 to TRBJ1-4; the match to TRBD1 covers 9 bases. V lost 3 bases, J lost 8 bases, and 7 bases stayed unmatched. The germline V gene encodes CDR1 KGHSH and CDR2 LQKENI. The CDR3 is 15 residues long. CDR3 in amino acids: CASSPLGQGGEKLFF. CDR3 nucleotide sequence: TGTGCCAGCTCACCCTTGGGACAGGGAGGAGAAAAACTGTTTTTT.

The gene calls are TRBV11-2 and TRBJ1-3; D is ambiguous. Between the trimmed V and J ends, which lost 4 bases and 0 bases, there was a span of 10 bases. Germline V CDR1 and CDR2: SGHAT, FQNNGV. This CDR3 region has 15 residues. CDR3 loop: CASSSQILSGNTIYF. The CDR3 region has the DNA TGTGCCAGCAGCTCTCAAATACTCTCTGGAAACACCATATATTTT.

This clone was recorded once. This chain's CDR3 is CAWRFSHGYTF. CDR3 sequence (DNA): TGTGCCTGGAGGTTTAGTCATGGCTACACCTTC. This chain uses TRBV30 with TRBJ1-2; no clear D. The germline V and J ends were trimmed by 3 bases and 6 bases, with 8 bases remaining between them. CDR1 is GTSNPN, CDR2 SVGIG, per germline (reference sequence). The length of the CDR3 is 11 residues.

The gene calls are TRBV11-2 and TRBJ1-4, with a weak D call TRBD1 (5 bases). The CDR3 is 14 amino acids. Trimming cost V 5 bases and J 8 bases, with 15 bases left between them. The germline V gene has CDR1 SGHAT and CDR2 FQNNGV. In DNA form, the CDR3 reads TGTGCCAGCAGCCTGACAGCCCCGGGGGAAAAACTGTTTTTT. Protein product: CASSLTAPGEKLFF.